This is a list of T cell receptor beta chains from one sample in a study of blood T cell repertoires in COVID-19. Libraries were prepared by immunoSEQ multiplex PCR; TCRdb keeps only in-frame clonotypes and omits some of them. Of a few hundred thousand clones in the sample, approximately 87% were seen once. The sample comprised PBMCs or T cells enriched from blood (not recorded which). The receptors shown here come from a man aged 40-49 years in a cohort exposed to, infected with or recovered from COVID-19 (not recorded which). The CDR3 runs from the conserved cysteine through the conserved F or W. Each record gives: V gene, clone size, J gene, D gene, CDR3 protein, CDR3 DNA. The D gene is left open where the match is weak. Some rows mark clone size as missing; the rest say once, few, many or name a class of expanded clone.

TRBV19	.	TRBJ1-6	.	CASSPGMRNSPLHF	TGTGCCAGTAGTCCAGGGATGAGGAATTCACCCCTCCACTTT
TRBV30	.	TRBJ2-2	TRBD2	CAWNRGGTGELFF	TGTGCCTGGAACCGGGGGGGCACCGGGGAGCTGTTTTTT
TRBV20-1	once	TRBJ1-4	TRBD1	CSASQDGQVPEKLFF	TGCAGTGCTAGTCAGGACGGACAGGTACCGGAAAAACTGTTTTTT
TRBV30	.	TRBJ2-5	.	CAWGRETQYF	TGTGCCTGGGGTCGGGAGACCCAGTACTTC
TRBV12-3/TRBV12-4	.	TRBJ2-7	.	CASSLRGYEQYF	TGTGCCAGCAGTTTGCGAGGTTACGAGCAGTACTTC
TRBV5-1	.	TRBJ2-1	.	CASTMNYNEQFF	TGCGCCAGCACTATGAACTACAATGAGCAGTTCTTC
TRBV28	once	TRBJ1-5	TRBD1	CASSTGGGGNQPQHF	TGTGCCAGCAGTACAGGGGGCGGGGGCAATCAGCCCCAGCATTTT
TRBV5-1	once	TRBJ1-2	.	CASSPPQGGEAGYTF	TGCGCCAGCAGCCCCCCCCAAGGTGGCGAGGCTGGCTACACCTTC
TRBV18	.	TRBJ1-1	.	CASSPWDTVWNTEAFF	TGTGCCAGCTCACCCTGGGACACGGTGTGGAACACTGAAGCTTTCTTT
TRBV27	.	TRBJ1-6	.	CASSLLGSSYNSPLHF	TGTGCCAGCAGTTTATTAGGGAGCTCCTATAATTCACCCCTCCACTTT
TRBV19	few	TRBJ1-4	.	CASSDGATNEKLFF	TGTGCCAGTTCAGACGGGGCAACTAATGAAAAACTGTTTTTT
TRBV7-2	.	TRBJ2-3	TRBD1	CASSPRGDRAPTDTQYF	TGTGCCAGCAGCCCCCGGGGGGACAGGGCCCCCACAGATACGCAGTATTTT
TRBV12-5	few	TRBJ2-2	TRBD2	CASGLDPGLAGHGELFF	TGTGCTAGTGGTTTGGACCCGGGACTAGCGGGACACGGGGAGCTGTTTTTT
TRBV13	.	TRBJ2-4	TRBD1	CASSQTGEAKNIQYF	TGTGCCAGCAGCCAAACAGGGGAAGCCAAAAACATTCAGTACTTC
TRBV3-1/TRBV3-2	.	TRBJ2-1	TRBD2	CASSQGAAGVKFF	TGTGCCAGCAGCCAAGGGGCTGCGGGAGTCAAGTTCTTC
TRBV6-2/TRBV6-3	.	TRBJ2-7	.	CASSYSSQGGYEQYF	TGTGCCAGCAGTTACTCTTCGCAGGGGGGCTACGAGCAGTACTTC
TRBV27	.	TRBJ2-5	TRBD2	CASSSPSGQETQYF	TGTGCCAGCAGTTCCCCTAGCGGACAAGAGACCCAGTACTTC
TRBV27	.	TRBJ2-1	.	CASKGNGQRSYNEQFF	TGTGCCAGCAAGGGAAATGGACAGCGCTCCTACAATGAGCAGTTCTTC
TRBV7-2	.	TRBJ2-7	TRBD2	CATRAGTSLNEQYF	TGTGCCACCCGGGCCGGGACTAGCCTTAACGAGCAGTACTTC
TRBV19	.	TRBJ1-1	TRBD1	CASSIGQGGHTEAFF	TGTGCCAGTAGTATAGGACAGGGGGGGCACACTGAAGCTTTCTTT
TRBV6-2/TRBV6-3	.	TRBJ2-7	TRBD2	CASSRLAGGPYEQYF	TGTGCCAGCAGCCGACTAGCGGGAGGGCCCTACGAGCAGTACTTC
TRBV11-2	.	TRBJ2-1	.	CASSLERYNEQFF	TGTGCCAGCAGCTTAGAGAGGTACAATGAGCAGTTCTTC
TRBV19	.	TRBJ2-7	TRBD1	CASSIKGTGTYEQYF	TGTGCCAGTAGTATAAAAGGGACAGGAACCTACGAGCAGTACTTC
TRBV6-5	.	TRBJ1-1	.	CASSIQEYPKTEAFF	TGTGCCAGCAGTATACAAGAATACCCGAAGACTGAAGCTTTCTTT
TRBV27	.	TRBJ2-1	TRBD1	CASTGQAYNEQFF	TGTGCCAGCACGGGACAGGCCTACAATGAGCAGTTCTTC
TRBV19	.	TRBJ1-5	TRBD1	CASRGQGNQPQHF	TGTGCCAGCCGGGGACAGGGCAATCAGCCCCAGCATTTT
TRBV27	once	TRBJ2-7	TRBD1	CASSTGQGPVEQYF	TGTGCCAGCAGTACCGGACAGGGACCAGTAGAGCAGTACTTC
TRBV6-5	.	TRBJ1-1	TRBD1	CASRTGVNTEAFF	TGTGCCAGCAGGACAGGGGTAAACACTGAAGCTTTCTTT
TRBV29-1	.	TRBJ2-1	TRBD1	CSVVGPQTGGEYNEQFF	TGCAGCGTTGTTGGGCCCCAGACAGGGGGCGAATACAATGAGCAGTTCTTC
TRBV30	.	TRBJ2-1	TRBD2	CAWNPGTSAYNEQFF	TGTGCCTGGAACCCGGGGACTAGCGCTTACAATGAGCAGTTCTTC
TRBV5-1	.	TRBJ2-2	TRBD2	CASSLSLAGASGELFF	TGCGCCAGCAGCTTATCGCTAGCGGGAGCCTCCGGGGAGCTGTTTTTT
TRBV5-1	.	TRBJ2-7	TRBD1	CASSFGDRGSYEQYF	TGCGCCAGCAGCTTTGGGGACAGGGGTTCCTACGAGCAGTACTTC
TRBV2	once	TRBJ2-7	TRBD1	CASSPGQGAIRQYF	TGTGCCAGCAGCCCGGGACAGGGGGCCATACGGCAGTACTTC
TRBV18	.	TRBJ2-1	.	CASSPLQGNNEQFF	TGTGCCAGCTCACCCCTGCAGGGTAACAATGAGCAGTTCTTC
TRBV3-1/TRBV3-2	.	TRBJ2-3	TRBD2	CASSQDRGGGSLTDTQYF	TGTGCCAGCAGCCAAGATAGGGGTGGCGGGAGTCTCACAGATACGCAGTATTTT
TRBV7-2	few	TRBJ2-2	TRBD2	CASSSKRGDTGELFF	TGTGCCAGCAGCTCTAAACGGGGGGACACCGGGGAGCTGTTTTTT
TRBV4-2	many	TRBJ2-1	TRBD2	CASSPALAGDSGNEQFF	TGTGCCAGCAGCCCCGCCTTAGCGGGAGATTCGGGGAATGAGCAGTTCTTC
TRBV19	.	TRBJ2-7	TRBD2	CASSERMTSGSSYEQYF	TGTGCCAGTAGTGAACGAATGACTAGCGGGAGCTCCTACGAGCAGTACTTC
TRBV7-2	.	TRBJ1-1	.	CASSPQGGDTEAFF	TGTGCCAGCAGCCCCCAAGGGGGAGACACTGAAGCTTTCTTT
TRBV4-1	.	TRBJ2-7	TRBD1	CASSQVVRTGAGHEQYF	TGCGCCAGCAGCCAAGTTGTTCGGACAGGGGCAGGACACGAGCAGTACTTC
TRBV30	.	TRBJ1-4	TRBD1	CAWSADRGPWEKLFF	TGTGCCTGGAGTGCAGACAGGGGCCCATGGGAAAAACTGTTTTTT
TRBV24-1	.	TRBJ2-1	TRBD2	CATSDYSGTNEQFF	TGTGCCACCAGTGATTATAGCGGGACTAATGAGCAGTTCTTC
TRBV5-4	.	TRBJ1-1	.	CASSLQTENTEAFF	TGTGCCAGCAGCCTCCAGACAGAGAACACTGAAGCTTTCTTT
TRBV11-2	.	TRBJ1-5	.	CASSSYSGAVSNQPQHF	TGTGCCAGCAGCTCGTACTCAGGGGCGGTGAGCAATCAGCCCCAGCATTTT
TRBV5-1	.	TRBJ2-7	.	CASSPPGAPGEQYF	TGCGCCAGCAGCCCCCCGGGAGCCCCGGGCGAGCAGTACTTC
TRBV11-1	.	TRBJ2-3	.	CASSLIVGSTDTQYF	TGTGCCAGCAGCTTGATCGTCGGGAGCACAGATACGCAGTATTTT
TRBV7-9	many	TRBJ2-1	TRBD1	CASSPRGLGQFF	TGTGCCAGCAGCCCCAGGGGGCTCGGGCAGTTCTTC
TRBV6-5	.	TRBJ1-1	.	CASSPGTTTEAFF	TGTGCCAGCAGCCCCGGGACAACCACTGAAGCTTTCTTT
TRBV28	once	TRBJ1-4	TRBD1	CASSPGQEREKLFF	TGTGCCAGCAGTCCCGGACAGGAGCGAGAAAAACTGTTTTTT
TRBV5-1	once	TRBJ2-2	TRBD2	CASSPWTSDTGELFF	TGCGCCAGCAGCCCATGGACTAGTGACACCGGGGAGCTGTTTTTT
TRBV7-2	.	TRBJ2-7	.	CASGPNRVTYEQYF	TGTGCCAGCGGGCCTAACAGGGTTACCTACGAGCAGTACTTC
TRBV10-3	.	TRBJ1-2	TRBD1	CAIKGRGLSYGYTF	TGTGCCATCAAAGGCAGGGGGTTAAGCTATGGCTACACCTTC
TRBV28	.	TRBJ1-1	.	CASSPPWGDRANTEAFF	TGTGCCAGCAGTCCCCCGTGGGGGGATAGGGCGAACACTGAAGCTTTCTTT
TRBV30	.	TRBJ1-1	TRBD1	CAWSPKSGARGGMNTEAFF	TGTGCCTGGAGTCCCAAATCCGGGGCAAGAGGGGGCATGAACACTGAAGCTTTCTTT
TRBV28	.	TRBJ1-1	.	CASSTTSLMNTEAFF	TGTGCCAGCAGTACCACAAGTTTGATGAACACTGAAGCTTTCTTT
TRBV5-1	.	TRBJ2-5	TRBD2	CASRGLAGEETQYF	TGCGCCAGCAGGGGACTAGCGGGAGAAGAGACCCAGTACTTC
TRBV5-1	.	TRBJ1-1	TRBD1	CASSSDRGKLNTEAFF	TGCGCCAGCAGCTCCGACAGGGGGAAATTGAACACTGAAGCTTTCTTT